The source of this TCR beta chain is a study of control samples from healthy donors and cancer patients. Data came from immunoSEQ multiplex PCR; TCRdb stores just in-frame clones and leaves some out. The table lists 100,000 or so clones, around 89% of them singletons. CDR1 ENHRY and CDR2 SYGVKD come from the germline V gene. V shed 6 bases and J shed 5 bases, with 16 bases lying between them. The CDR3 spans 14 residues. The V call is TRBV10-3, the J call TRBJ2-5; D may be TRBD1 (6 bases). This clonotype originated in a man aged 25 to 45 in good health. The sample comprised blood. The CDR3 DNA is TGTGCCATCAGCCGATCGACAGGCAAGGAGACCCAGTACTTC. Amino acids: CAISRSTGKETQYF.